This T cell receptor (beta chain) was sequenced in a study of CD8 T cells in ankylosing spondylitis. The ends lost 4 bases at V and 4 bases at J; junction bases unmatched: 8. The CDR3 has 15 amino acids. The germline CDR1 and CDR2 sequences are SGHDT and YYEEEE. Study conclusions and caveats: Eight or nine highly homologous variants made up a TCR beta motif that seemed to typify ankylosing spondylitis blood. In ankylosing spondylitis patients, matched synovial fluid reportedly showed significant enrichment of disease-linked clones. Clones that were linked to disease were CD8+ and were relatively rare in peripheral blood.

Note on this clonotype: As yet, its antigen is unknown.

It was by quantitative 5'-RACE with molecular barcodes that TCR beta libraries were made. TCRdb re-analysed the 5' RACE reads in MiXCR, keeping a single row per CDR3 protein. The sample lists about 250,000 distinct CDR3 sequences; around 25% were seen once. The rearrangement joins TRBV5-6 to TRBJ1-2; 9 positions agree with TRBD1. The source of this sequence is a male donor with ankylosing spondylitis or in good health (not recorded which). Sequencing was done on a sample of blood, either unsorted or a sorted T cell fraction (not recorded which). The CDR3 sequence is CASSGGTGIGYGYTF. The CDR3 nucleotides read TGTGCCAGCAGCGGGGGGACAGGGATCGGCTATGGCTACACCTTC. Filled out from reference TRBV5-6 and TRBJ1-2, the complete variable domain reads DAGVTQSPTHLIKTRGQQVTLRCSPKSGHDTVSWYQQALGQGPQFIFQYYEEEERQRGNFPDRFSGHQFPNYSSELNVNALLLGDSALYLCASSGGTGIGYGYTFGSGTRLTVV.